This is a list of T cell receptor beta chains from one sample in a study of CD8+CD57+ T cells in acquired aplastic anemia. Via MiXCR, TCRdb re-called the reads, giving one row per CDR3 protein. Seen here are 60,000 or so distinct CDR3 sequences, 45% to 70% observed once, and the top ten hold 2% to 3%. Sequences were obtained from sorted CD4+, CD8+, or CD8+CD57+ T cells (not recorded which) from PBMCs. The receptors were gathered from a human donor in good health, serving as a control. Each CDR3 is given with its conserved first and last residue. A D gene is named only where the DNA matches it firmly. A clone size is listed for some rows: how often the clone was seen (once, few, many), or a class if it is expanded.

J | D | size | V | length | CDR3 | DNA
TRBJ2-1 | TRBD2 | . | TRBV11-1 | 17 | CASSFLASGRSYNEQFF | TGTGCCAGCAGCTTCTTAGCTAGCGGGAGATCCTACAATGAGCAGTTCTTC
TRBJ2-1 | TRBD1 | . | TRBV11-1 | 16 | CASSAPGQGRANEQFF | TGTGCCAGCAGCGCCCCGGGACAGGGCAGGGCTAATGAGCAGTTCTTC
TRBJ1-1 | . | . | TRBV10-3 | 12 | CAISLGETEAFF | TGTGCCATTTCACTAGGAGAAACTGAAGCTTTCTTT
TRBJ2-1 | TRBD2 | . | TRBV19 | 16 | CASSRTSGSNFGEQFF | TGTGCCAGTAGCCGTACTAGCGGGAGTAACTTTGGTGAGCAGTTCTTC
TRBJ2-7 | . | . | TRBV10-1 | 15 | CATSDSWGGNYEQYF | TGTGCCACCAGTGACAGTTGGGGCGGTAACTACGAGCAGTACTTC
TRBJ2-2 | . | . | TRBV5-1 | 16 | CASSFPDTTNTGELFF | TGCGCCAGCAGCTTCCCGGACACCACGAACACCGGGGAGCTGTTTTTT
TRBJ1-2 | . | . | TRBV2 | 15 | CASSDRVSDNYGYTF | TGTGCCAGCAGTGACAGGGTGAGCGATAACTATGGCTACACCTTC
TRBJ1-6 | TRBD1 | . | TRBV6-1 | 14 | CASTTDRVGSPLHF | TGTGCCAGCACCACGGACAGGGTAGGTTCACCCCTCCACTTT
TRBJ2-5 | . | . | TRBV15 | 12 | CATSREQGTQYF | TGTGCCACCAGCAGAGAACAGGGGACCCAGTACTTC
TRBJ1-2 | . | . | TRBV4-3 | 16 | CASSQDTHLEGYGYTF | TGCGCCAGCAGCCAAGATACCCACCTGGAGGGCTATGGCTACACCTTC
TRBJ2-5 | TRBD1 | many | TRBV30 | 14 | CAWESGQGQETQYF | TGTGCCTGGGAGTCCGGACAGGGTCAAGAGACCCAGTACTTC
TRBJ2-7 | TRBD1 | . | TRBV25-1 | 17 | CASSEGWGGTAAYEQYF | TGTGCCAGCAGTGAAGGTTGGGGTGGGACAGCGGCCTACGAGCAGTACTTC
TRBJ2-7 | . | . | TRBV16 | 13 | CASSPGVPYEQYF | TGTGCCAGCAGCCCAGGGGTACCCTACGAGCAGTACTTC
TRBJ1-4 | TRBD1 | many | TRBV7-2 | 15 | CASSPPGGINEKLFF | TGTGCCAGCAGCCCCCCAGGGGGTATTAATGAAAAACTGTTTTTT
TRBJ1-6 | . | . | TRBV20-1 | 8 | CSAYPLHF | TGCAGTGCTTACCCCCTCCACTTT
TRBJ2-1 | . | . | TRBV24-1 | 16 | CATSGGGAWSGGEQFF | TGTGCCACCAGTGGGGGCGGGGCCTGGAGTGGCGGTGAGCAGTTCTTC
TRBJ1-5 | TRBD1 | many | TRBV7-8 | 15 | CASSLGQGSNQPQHF | TGTGCCAGCAGCTTAGGACAGGGTAGCAATCAGCCCCAGCATTTT
TRBJ2-7 | TRBD2 | . | TRBV9 | 14 | CASSFGTSGDEQYF | TGTGCCAGCAGCTTTGGGACTAGCGGGGACGAGCAGTACTTC
TRBJ1-6 | TRBD1 | once | TRBV7-8 | 15 | CASSKTGTVNSPLHF | TGTGCCAGCAGCAAGACAGGGACAGTTAATTCACCCCTCCACTTT
TRBJ1-2 | . | many | TRBV3-1 | 20 | CASSPNSPFTDSGVNYGYTF | TGTGCCAGCAGCCCAAACTCACCATTTACAGATTCGGGGGTTAACTATGGCTACACCTTC
TRBJ2-5 | TRBD2 | . | TRBV7-2 | 13 | CASRLAGQETQYF | TGTGCCAGCAGGTTAGCGGGGCAAGAGACCCAGTACTTC
TRBJ2-7 | TRBD1 | . | TRBV10-3 | 12 | CASGQGAGEQYF | TGTGCCAGCGGACAGGGGGCTGGTGAGCAGTACTTC
TRBJ1-5 | . | many | TRBV7-8 | 14 | CASSADLRGPEKHF | TGTGCCAGCAGCGCGGACCTCCGGGGCCCAGAGAAGCATTTT
TRBJ1-6 | . | . | TRBV19 | 18 | CASSIRSGGSRPSSPLHF | TGTGCCAGTAGTATAAGGTCGGGGGGTTCAAGACCGAGTTCACCCCTCCACTTT
TRBJ1-1 | . | many | TRBV5-6 | 14 | CASSLDLPGTEAFF | TGTGCCAGCAGCTTGGACCTACCGGGCACTGAAGCTTTCTTT
TRBJ2-3 | TRBD1 | few | TRBV15 | 14 | CATSMDRGSDTQYF | TGTGCCACCAGCATGGACAGGGGGTCAGATACGCAGTATTTT
TRBJ1-6 | TRBD1 | many | TRBV28 | 15 | CASSGTDVISSPLHF | TGTGCCAGCAGTGGGACAGACGTCATAAGTTCACCCCTCCACTTT
TRBJ1-1 | . | . | TRBV25-1 | 10 | CASSDGTAFF | TGTGCCAGCAGTGATGGAACAGCTTTCTTT
TRBJ1-4 | TRBD1 | . | TRBV24-1 | 15 | CATSDPRTGGEKLFF | TGTGCCACCAGTGACCCGAGGACAGGGGGCGAAAAACTGTTTTTT
TRBJ1-1 | . | many | TRBV12-3/TRBV12-4 | 13 | CASSLGMNTEAFF | TGTGCCAGCAGTTTAGGCATGAACACTGAAGCTTTCTTT
TRBJ2-3 | TRBD2 | many | TRBV12-3/TRBV12-4 | 16 | CASSLALLAGADTQYF | TGTGCCAGCAGTTTAGCGCTACTAGCGGGAGCAGATACGCAGTATTTT
TRBJ2-7 | TRBD1 | . | TRBV19 | 14 | CASAPGQGGVEQYF | TGTGCCAGTGCGCCGGGACAGGGGGGCGTCGAGCAGTACTTC
TRBJ2-1 | . | . | TRBV25-1 | 16 | CASSDFNGAPYNEQFF | TGTGCCAGCAGCGATTTTAACGGGGCCCCCTACAATGAGCAGTTCTTC
TRBJ1-4 | TRBD1 | . | TRBV10-2 | 15 | CASSETDRPMEKLFF | TGCGCCAGCAGCGAAACGGACAGGCCAATGGAAAAACTGTTTTTT
TRBJ1-6 | TRBD1 | . | TRBV20-1 | 15 | CSASSRDRGRSTLHF | TGCAGTGCCAGCAGCCGGGACAGGGGCCGGTCAACCCTCCACTTT
TRBJ2-7 | . | once | TRBV12-3/TRBV12-4 | 15 | CASSNQGTRIYEQYF | TGTGCCAGCAGCAATCAGGGGACAAGGATCTACGAGCAGTACTTC
TRBJ1-2 | . | once | TRBV19 | 15 | CASSEGTPLNYGYTF | TGTGCCAGTAGCGAAGGGACACCTCTTAACTATGGCTACACCTTC
TRBJ2-7 | . | many | TRBV5-1 | 15 | CASSLIRGSEYEQYF | TGCGCCAGCAGCTTAATACGGGGGAGCGAGTACGAGCAGTACTTC
TRBJ1-2 | TRBD1 | many | TRBV9 | 15 | CASNPGQASLYGYTF | TGTGCCAGCAACCCGGGACAGGCTTCGCTTTATGGCTACACCTTC
TRBJ2-7 | . | medium-sized | TRBV19 | 15 | CASSDGRGGTYEQYF | TGTGCCAGTAGCGACGGCAGGGGCGGGACCTACGAGCAGTACTTC
TRBJ1-1 | . | . | TRBV2 | 12 | CASQGMRPEAFF | TGTGCCAGCCAGGGAATGAGACCTGAAGCTTTCTTT